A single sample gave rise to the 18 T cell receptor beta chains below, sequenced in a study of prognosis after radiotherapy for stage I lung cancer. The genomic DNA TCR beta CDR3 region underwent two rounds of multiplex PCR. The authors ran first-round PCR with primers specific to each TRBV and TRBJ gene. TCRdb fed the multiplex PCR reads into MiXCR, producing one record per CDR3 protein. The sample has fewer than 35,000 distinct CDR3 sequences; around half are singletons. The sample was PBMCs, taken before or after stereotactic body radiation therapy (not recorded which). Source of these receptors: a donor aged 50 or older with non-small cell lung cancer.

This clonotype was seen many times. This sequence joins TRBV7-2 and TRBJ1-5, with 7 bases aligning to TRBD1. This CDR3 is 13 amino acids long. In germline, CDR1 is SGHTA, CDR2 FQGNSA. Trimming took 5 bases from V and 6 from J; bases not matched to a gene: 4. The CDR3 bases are TGTGCCAGCAGCACAAAGGGGGCTCAGCCCCAGCATTTT. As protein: CASSTKGAQPQHF.

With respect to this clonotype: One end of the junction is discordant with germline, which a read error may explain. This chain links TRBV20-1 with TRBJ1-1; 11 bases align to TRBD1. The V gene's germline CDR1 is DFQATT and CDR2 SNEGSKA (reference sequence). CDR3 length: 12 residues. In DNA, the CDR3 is TGCATTGCTCGAGGGGACAGGGGGACAGCTTTCTTT. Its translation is CIARGDRGTAFF.

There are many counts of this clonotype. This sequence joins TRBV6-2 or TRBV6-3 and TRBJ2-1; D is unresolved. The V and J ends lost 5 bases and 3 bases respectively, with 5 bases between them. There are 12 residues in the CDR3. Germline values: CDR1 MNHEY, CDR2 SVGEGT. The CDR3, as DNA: TGTGCCAGCAGTAGGGACTACAATGAGCAGTTCTTC. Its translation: CASSRDYNEQFF.

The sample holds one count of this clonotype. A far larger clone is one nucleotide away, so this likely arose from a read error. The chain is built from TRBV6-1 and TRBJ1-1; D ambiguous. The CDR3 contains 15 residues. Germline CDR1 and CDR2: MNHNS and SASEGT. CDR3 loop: CATSYRGRHNTEAFF. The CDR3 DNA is TGTGCCACCAGTTACAGAGGACGGCACAACACTGAAGCTTTCTTT.

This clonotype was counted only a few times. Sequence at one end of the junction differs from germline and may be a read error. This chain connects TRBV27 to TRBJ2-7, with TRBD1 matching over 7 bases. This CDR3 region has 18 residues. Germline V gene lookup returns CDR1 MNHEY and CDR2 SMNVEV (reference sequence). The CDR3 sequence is CASSLFPPGQVFSYEQYF. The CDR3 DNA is TGTGCCAGCAGTTTATTCCCCCCCGGACAGGTCTTCTCCTACGAGCAGTATTTC.

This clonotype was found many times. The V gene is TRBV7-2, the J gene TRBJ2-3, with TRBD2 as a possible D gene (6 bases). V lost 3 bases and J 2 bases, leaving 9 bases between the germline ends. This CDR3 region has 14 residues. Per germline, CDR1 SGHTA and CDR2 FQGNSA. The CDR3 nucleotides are TGTGCCAGCAGCTTTGCGGGGCTCACAGATACGCAGTATTTT. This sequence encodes CASSFAGLTDTQYF. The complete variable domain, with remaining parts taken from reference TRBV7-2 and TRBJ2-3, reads GAGVSQSPSNKVTEKGKDVELRCDPISGHTALYWYRQSLGQGLEFLIYFQGNSAPDKSGLPSDRFSAERTGGSVSTLTIQRTQQEDSAVYLCASSFAGLTDTQYFGPGTRLTVL.

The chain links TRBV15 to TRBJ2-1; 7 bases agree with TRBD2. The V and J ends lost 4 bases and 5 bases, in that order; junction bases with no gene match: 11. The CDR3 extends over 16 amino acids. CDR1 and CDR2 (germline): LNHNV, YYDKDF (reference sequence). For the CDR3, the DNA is TGTGCCACCAGCAAAGGGCGACTAGCCGGCGACAATGAGCAGTTCTTC. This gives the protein CATSKGRLAGDNEQFF.

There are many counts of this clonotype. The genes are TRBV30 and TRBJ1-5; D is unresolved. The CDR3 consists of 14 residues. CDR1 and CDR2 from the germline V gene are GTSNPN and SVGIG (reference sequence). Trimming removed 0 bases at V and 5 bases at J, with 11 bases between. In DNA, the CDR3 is TGTGCCTGGAGTGTAGGCACCCGCGATCAGCCCCAGCATTTT. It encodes CAWSVGTRDQPQHF.

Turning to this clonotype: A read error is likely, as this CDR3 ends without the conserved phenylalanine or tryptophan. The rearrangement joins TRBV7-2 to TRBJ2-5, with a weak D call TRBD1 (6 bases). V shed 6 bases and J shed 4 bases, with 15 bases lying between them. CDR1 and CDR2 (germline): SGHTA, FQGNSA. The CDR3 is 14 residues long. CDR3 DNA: TGTGCCAGCAGAGATGACAGGAACAGAGAGACCCAGTACTTA. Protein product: CASRDDRNRETQYL.

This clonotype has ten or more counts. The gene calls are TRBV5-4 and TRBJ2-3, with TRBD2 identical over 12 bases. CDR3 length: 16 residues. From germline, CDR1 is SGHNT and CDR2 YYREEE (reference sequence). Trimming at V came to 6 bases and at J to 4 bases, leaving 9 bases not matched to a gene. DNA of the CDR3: TGTGCCAGCACCAAAAGACTAGCGGGGGAGGCAGATACGCAGTATTTT. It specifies CASTKRLAGEADTQYF.

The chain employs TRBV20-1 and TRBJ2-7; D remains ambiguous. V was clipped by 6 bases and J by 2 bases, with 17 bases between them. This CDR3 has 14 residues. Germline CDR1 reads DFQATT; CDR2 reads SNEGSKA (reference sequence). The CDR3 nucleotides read TGCAGTGCCATGGACGGATTATATACCTACGAGCAGTACTTC. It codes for CSAMDGLYTYEQYF.

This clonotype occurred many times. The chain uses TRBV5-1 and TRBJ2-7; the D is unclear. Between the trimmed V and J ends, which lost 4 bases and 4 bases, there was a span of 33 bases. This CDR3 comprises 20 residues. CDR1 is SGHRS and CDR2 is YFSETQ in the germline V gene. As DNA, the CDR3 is TGCGCCAGCAGCGGCTTCCTCTATGAGGTTACCGGGTCTTCACCTTACGAGCAGTACTTC. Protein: CASSGFLYEVTGSSPYEQYF.

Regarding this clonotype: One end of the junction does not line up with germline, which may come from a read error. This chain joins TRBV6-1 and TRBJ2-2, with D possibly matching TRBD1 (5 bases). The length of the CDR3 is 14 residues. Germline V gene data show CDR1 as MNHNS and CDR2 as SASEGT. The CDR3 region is CPSIQGLGTGELFF. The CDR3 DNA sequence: TGTCCCAGCATTCAGGGTCTAGGGACCGGGGAGCTGTTTTTT.

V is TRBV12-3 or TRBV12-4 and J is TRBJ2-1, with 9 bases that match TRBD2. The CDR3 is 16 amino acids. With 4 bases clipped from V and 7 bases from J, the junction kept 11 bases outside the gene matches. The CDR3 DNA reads TGTGCCAGCAGTTCCAGAGGGAATAGCGGGAGTAATGAGCAGTTCTTC. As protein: CASSSRGNSGSNEQFF.

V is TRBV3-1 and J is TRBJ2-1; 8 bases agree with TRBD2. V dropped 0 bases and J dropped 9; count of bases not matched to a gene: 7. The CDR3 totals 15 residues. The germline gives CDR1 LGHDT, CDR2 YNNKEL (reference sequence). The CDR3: CASSQDHSGSGEQFF. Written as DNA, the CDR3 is TGTGCCAGCAGCCAAGATCACAGCGGGAGTGGTGAGCAGTTCTTC.

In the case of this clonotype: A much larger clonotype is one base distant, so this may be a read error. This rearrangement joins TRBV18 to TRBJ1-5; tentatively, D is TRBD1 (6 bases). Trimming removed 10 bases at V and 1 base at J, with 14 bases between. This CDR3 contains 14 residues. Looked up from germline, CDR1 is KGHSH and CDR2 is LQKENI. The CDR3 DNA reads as TGTGCCACCACGGCGGGGACAAGCAATCAGCCCCAGCATTTT. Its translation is CATTAGTSNQPQHF. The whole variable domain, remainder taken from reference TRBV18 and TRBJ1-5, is NAGVMQNPRHLVRRRGQEARLRCSPMKGHSHVYWYRQLPEEGLKFMVYLQKENIIDESGMPKERFSAEFPKEGPSILRIQQVVRGDSAAYFCATTAGTSNQPQHFGDGTRLSIL.

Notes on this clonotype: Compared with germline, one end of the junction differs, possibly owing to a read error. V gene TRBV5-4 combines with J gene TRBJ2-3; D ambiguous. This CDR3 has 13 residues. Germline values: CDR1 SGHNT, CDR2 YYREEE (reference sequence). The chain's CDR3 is CASSPDGTYTQYF. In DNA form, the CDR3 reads TGTGCCAGCAGCCCCGACGGCACATATACGCAGTATTTT.

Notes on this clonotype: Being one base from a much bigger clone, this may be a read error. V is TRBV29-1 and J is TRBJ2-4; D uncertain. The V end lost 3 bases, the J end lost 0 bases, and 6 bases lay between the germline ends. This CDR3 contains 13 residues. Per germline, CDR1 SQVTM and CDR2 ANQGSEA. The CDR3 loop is CSVDGRAKNIQYF. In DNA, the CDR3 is TGCAGCGTTGACGGCCGAGCCAAAAACATTCAGTACTTC.